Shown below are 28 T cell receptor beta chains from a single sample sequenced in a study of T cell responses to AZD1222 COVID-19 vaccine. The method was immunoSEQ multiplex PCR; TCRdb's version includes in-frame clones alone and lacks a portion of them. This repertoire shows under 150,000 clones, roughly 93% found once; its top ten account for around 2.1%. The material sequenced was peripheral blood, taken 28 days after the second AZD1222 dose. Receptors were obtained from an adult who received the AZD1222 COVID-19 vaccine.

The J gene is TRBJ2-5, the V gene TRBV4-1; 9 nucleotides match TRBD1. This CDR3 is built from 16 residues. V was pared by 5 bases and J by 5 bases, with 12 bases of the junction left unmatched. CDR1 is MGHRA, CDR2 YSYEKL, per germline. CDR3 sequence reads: CASSVGTGGGEETQYF. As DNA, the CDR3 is TGCGCCAGCAGCGTTGGCACAGGGGGCGGGGAGGAGACCCAGTACTTC.

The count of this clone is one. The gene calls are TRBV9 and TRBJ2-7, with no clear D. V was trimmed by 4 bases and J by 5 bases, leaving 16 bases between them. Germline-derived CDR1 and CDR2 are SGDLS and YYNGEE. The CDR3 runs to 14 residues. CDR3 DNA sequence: TGTGCCAGCAGCCGCGTCGTAGGTTCCCACGAGCAGTACTTC. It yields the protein CASSRVVGSHEQYF.

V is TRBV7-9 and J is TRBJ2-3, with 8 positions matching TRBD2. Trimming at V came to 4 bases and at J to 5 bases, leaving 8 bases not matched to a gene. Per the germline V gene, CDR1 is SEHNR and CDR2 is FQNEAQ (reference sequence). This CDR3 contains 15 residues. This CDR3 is CASSSRAGVRDTQYF. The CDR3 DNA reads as TGTGCCAGCAGCTCAAGAGCGGGAGTTAGAGATACGCAGTATTTT.

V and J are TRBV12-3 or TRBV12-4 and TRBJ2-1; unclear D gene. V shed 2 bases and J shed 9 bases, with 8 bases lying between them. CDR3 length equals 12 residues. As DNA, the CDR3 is TGTGCCAGCAGTTTAACCGTTGGTGAGCAGTTCTTC. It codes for CASSLTVGEQFF.

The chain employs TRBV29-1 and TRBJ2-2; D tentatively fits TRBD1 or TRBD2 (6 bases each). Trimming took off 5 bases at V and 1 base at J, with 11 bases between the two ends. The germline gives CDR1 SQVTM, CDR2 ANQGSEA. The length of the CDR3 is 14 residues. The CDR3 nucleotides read TGCAGCGTTCGGGGGACACAGAACACCGGGGAGCTGTTTTTT. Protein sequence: CSVRGTQNTGELFF.

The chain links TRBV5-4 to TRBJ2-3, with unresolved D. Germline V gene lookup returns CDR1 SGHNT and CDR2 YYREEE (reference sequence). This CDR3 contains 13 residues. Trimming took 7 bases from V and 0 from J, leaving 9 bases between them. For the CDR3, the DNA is TGTGCCAGCTCCCCCCCGAGCACAGATACGCAGTATTTT. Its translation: CASSPPSTDTQYF.

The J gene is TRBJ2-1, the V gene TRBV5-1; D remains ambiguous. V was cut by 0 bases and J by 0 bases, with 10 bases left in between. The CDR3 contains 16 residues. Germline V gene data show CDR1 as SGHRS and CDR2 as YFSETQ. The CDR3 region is CASSLAARNSYNEQFF. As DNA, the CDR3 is TGCGCCAGCAGCTTGGCTGCTAGGAACTCCTACAATGAGCAGTTCTTC.

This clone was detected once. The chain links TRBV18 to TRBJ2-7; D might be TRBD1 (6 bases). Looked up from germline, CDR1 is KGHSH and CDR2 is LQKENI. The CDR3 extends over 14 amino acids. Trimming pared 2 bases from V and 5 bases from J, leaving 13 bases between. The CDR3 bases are TGTGCCAGCTCACCAGCCCTACAGGGTCACGAGCAGTACTTC. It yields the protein CASSPALQGHEQYF.

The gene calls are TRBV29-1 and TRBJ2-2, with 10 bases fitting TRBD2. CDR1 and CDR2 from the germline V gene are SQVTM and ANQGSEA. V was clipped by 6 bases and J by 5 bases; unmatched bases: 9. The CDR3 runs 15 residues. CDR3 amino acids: CSVSVAGGGTGELFF. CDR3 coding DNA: TGCAGCGTGTCTGTAGCGGGAGGTGGGACCGGGGAGCTGTTTTTT.

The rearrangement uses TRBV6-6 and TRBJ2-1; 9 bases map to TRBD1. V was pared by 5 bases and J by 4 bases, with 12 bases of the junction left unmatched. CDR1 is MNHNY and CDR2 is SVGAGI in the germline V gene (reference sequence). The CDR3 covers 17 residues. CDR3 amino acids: CASSHRQDRGIYNEQFF. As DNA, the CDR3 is TGTGCCAGCAGTCATCGGCAGGACAGGGGAATTTACAATGAGCAGTTCTTC.

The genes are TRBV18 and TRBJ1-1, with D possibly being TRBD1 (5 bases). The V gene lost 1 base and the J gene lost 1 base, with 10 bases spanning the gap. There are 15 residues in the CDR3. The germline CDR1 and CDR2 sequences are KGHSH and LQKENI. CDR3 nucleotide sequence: TGTGCCAGCTCACCACAGGGGCGTCGGAACACTGAAGCTTTCTTT. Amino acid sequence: CASSPQGRRNTEAFF. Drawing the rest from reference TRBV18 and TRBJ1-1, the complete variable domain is NAGVMQNPRHLVRRRGQEARLRCSPMKGHSHVYWYRQLPEEGLKFMVYLQKENIIDESGMPKERFSAEFPKEGPSILRIQQVVRGDSAAYFCASSPQGRRNTEAFFGQGTRLTVV.

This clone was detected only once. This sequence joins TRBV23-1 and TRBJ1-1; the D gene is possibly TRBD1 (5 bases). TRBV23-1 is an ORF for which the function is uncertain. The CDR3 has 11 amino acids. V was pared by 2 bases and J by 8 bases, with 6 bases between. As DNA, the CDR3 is TGCGCCAGCAGTCAACGGGGGGAAGCTTTCTTT. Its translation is CASSQRGEAFF.

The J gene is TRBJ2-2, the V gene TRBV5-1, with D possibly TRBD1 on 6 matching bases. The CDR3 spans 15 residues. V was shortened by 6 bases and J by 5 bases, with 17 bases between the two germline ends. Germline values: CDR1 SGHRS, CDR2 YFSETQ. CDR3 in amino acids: CASNPTGFTTGELFF. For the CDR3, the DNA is TGCGCCAGCAACCCGACAGGATTCACAACCGGGGAGCTGTTTTTT.

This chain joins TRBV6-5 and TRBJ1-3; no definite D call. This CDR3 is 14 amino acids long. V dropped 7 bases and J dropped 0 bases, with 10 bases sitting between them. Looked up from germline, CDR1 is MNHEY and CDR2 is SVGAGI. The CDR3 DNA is TGTGCCAGCATTCTACTCGACTCTGGAAACACCATATATTTT. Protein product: CASILLDSGNTIYF.

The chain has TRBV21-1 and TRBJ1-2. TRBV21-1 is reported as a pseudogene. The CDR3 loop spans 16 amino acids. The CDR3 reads CASSKTGQEANYGYTF. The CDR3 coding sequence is TGTGCCAGCAGCAAGACCGGGCAGGAAGCTAACTATGGCTACACCTTC.

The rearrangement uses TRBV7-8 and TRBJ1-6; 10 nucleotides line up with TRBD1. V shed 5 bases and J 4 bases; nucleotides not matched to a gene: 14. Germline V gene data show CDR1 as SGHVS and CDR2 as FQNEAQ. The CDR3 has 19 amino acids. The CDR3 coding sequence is TGTGCCAGCAGCCCCCAAGTCGGGACAGGGGTTTCTTATAATTCACCCCTCCACTTT. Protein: CASSPQVGTGVSYNSPLHF.

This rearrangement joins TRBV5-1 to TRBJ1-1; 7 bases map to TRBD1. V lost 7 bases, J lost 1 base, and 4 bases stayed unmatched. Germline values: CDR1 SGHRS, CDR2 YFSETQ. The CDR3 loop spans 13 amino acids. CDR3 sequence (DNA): TGCGCCAGCTCGGGACAGCCGAACACTGAAGCTTTCTTT. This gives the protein CASSGQPNTEAFF.

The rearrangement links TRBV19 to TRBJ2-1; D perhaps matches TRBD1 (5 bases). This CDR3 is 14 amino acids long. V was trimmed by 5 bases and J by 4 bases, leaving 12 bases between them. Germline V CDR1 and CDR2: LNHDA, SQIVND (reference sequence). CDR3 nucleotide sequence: TGTGCCAGTAGTTGGGGCAGGGTTTACAATGAGCAGTTCTTC. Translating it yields CASSWGRVYNEQFF.

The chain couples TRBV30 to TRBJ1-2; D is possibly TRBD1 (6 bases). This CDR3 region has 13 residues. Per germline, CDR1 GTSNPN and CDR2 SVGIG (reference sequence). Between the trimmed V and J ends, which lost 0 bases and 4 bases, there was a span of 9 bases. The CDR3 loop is CAWSVQGPYGYTF. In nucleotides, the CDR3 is TGTGCCTGGAGTGTACAGGGACCCTATGGCTACACCTTC. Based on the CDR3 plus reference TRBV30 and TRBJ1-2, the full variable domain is SQTIHQWPATLVQPVGSPLSLECTVEGTSNPNLYWYRQAAGRGLQLLFYSVGIGQISSEVPQNLSASRPQDRQFILSSKKLLLSDSGFYLCAWSVQGPYGYTFGSGTRLTVV.

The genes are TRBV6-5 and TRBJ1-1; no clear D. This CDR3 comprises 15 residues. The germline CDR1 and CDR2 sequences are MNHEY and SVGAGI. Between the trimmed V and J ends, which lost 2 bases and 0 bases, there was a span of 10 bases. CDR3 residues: CASSYVGSLNTEAFF. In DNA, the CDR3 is TGTGCCAGCAGTTACGTAGGATCTCTGAACACTGAAGCTTTCTTT.

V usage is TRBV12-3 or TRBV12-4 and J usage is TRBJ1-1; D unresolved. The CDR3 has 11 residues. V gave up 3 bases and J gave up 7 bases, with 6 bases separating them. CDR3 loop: CASSFTVEAFF. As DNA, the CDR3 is TGTGCCAGCAGTTTTACGGTTGAAGCTTTCTTT.

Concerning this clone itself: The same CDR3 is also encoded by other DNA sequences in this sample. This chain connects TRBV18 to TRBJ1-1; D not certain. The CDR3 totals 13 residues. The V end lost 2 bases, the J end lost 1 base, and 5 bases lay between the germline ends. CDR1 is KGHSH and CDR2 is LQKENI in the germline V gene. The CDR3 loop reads CASSPGGNTEAFF. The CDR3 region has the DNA TGTGCCAGCTCACCAGGAGGGAACACTGAAGCTTTCTTT.

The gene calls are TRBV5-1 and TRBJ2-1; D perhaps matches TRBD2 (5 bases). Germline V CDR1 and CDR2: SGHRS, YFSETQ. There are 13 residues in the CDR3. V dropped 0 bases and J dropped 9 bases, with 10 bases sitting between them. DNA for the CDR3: TGCGCCAGCAGCTTGGAAAATGCGGGTGAGCAGTTCTTC. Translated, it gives CASSLENAGEQFF.

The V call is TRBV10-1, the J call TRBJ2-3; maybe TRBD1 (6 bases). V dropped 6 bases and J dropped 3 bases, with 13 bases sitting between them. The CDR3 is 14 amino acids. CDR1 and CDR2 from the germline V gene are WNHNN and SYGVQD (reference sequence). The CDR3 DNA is TGCGCCAGCAGGAGGGGGTCCTGGACAGATACGCAGTATTTT. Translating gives CASRRGSWTDTQYF.

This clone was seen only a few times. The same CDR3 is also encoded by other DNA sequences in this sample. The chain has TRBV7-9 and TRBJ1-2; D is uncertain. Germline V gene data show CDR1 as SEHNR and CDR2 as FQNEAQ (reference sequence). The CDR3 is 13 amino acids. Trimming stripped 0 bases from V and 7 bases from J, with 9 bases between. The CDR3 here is CASSLATGGGYTF. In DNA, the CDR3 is TGTGCCAGCAGCTTAGCTACCGGAGGTGGCTACACCTTC.

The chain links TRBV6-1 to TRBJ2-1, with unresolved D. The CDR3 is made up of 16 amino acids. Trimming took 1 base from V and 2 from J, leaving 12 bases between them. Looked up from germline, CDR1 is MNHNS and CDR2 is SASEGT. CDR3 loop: CASSEEGSNPYNEQFF. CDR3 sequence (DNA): TGTGCCAGCAGTGAAGAAGGAAGTAACCCCTACAATGAGCAGTTCTTC.

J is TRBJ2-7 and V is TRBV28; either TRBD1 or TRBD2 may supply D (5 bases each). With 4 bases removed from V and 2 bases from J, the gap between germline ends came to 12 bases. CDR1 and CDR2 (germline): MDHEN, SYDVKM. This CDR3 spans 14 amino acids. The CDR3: CASSSRDPPYEQYF. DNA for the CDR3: TGTGCCAGCAGTTCCCGGGACCCACCCTACGAGCAGTACTTC. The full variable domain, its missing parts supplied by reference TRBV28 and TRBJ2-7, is DVKVTQSSRYLVKRTGEKVFLECVQDMDHENMFWYRQDPGLGLRLIYFSYDVKMKEKGDIPEGYSVSREKKERFSLILESASTNQTSMYLCASSSRDPPYEQYFGPGTRLTVT.

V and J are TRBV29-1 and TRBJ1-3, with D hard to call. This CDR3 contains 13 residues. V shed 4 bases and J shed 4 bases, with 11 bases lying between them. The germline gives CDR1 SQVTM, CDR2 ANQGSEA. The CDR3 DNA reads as TGCAGCGTTGGTCTTACGAAAGGAAACACCATATATTTT. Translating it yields CSVGLTKGNTIYF.